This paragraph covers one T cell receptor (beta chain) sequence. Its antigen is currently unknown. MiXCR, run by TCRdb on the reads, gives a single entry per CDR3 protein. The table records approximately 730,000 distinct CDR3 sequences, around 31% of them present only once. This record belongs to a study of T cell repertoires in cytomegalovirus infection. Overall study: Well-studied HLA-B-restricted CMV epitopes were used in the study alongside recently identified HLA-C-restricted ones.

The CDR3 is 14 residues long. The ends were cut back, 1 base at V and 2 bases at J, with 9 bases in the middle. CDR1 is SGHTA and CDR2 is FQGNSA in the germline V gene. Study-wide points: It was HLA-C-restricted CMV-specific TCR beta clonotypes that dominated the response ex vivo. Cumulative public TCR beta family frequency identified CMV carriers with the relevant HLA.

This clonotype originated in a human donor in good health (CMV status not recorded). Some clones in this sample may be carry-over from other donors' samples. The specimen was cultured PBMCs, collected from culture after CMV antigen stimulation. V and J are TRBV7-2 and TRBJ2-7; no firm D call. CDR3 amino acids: CASSLGRIAYEQYF. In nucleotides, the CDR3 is TGTGCCAGCAGCTTAGGGCGAATTGCCTACGAGCAGTACTTC.